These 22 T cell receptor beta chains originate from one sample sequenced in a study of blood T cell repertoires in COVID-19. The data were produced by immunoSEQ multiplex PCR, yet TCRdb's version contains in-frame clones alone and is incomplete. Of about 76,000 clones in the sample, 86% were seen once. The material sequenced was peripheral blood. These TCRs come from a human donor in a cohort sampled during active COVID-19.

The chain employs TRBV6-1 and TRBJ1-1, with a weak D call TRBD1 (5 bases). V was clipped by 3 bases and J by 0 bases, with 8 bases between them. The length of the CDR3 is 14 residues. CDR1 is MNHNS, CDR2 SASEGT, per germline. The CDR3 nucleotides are TGTGCCAGCAGTGAGGACACGGTGAACACTGAAGCTTTCTTT. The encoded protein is CASSEDTVNTEAFF.

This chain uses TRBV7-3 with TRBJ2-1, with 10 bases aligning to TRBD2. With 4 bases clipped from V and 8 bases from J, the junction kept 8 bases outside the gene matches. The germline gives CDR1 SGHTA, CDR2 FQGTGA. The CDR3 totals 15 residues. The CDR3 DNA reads TGTGCCAGCAGCTCCGGGACTAGCGTCTTCCATGAGCAGTTCTTC. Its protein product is CASSSGTSVFHEQFF.

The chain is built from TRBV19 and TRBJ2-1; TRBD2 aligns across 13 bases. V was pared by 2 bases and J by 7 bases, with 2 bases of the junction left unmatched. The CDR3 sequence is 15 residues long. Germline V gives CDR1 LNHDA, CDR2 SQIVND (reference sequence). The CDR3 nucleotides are TGTGCCAGTAGTATACGACTAGCGGGAGGAAATGAGCAGTTCTTC. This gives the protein CASSIRLAGGNEQFF. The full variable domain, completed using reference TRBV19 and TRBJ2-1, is DGGITQSPKYLFRKEGQNVTLSCEQNLNHDAMYWYRQDPGQGLRLIYYSQIVNDFQKGDIAEGYSVSREKKESFPLTVTSAQKNPTAFYLCASSIRLAGGNEQFFGPGTRLTVL.

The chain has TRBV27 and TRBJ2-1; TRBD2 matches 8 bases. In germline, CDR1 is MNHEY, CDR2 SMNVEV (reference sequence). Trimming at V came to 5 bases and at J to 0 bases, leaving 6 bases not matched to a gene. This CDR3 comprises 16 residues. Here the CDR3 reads CASSRGGLSSYNEQFF. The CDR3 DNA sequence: TGTGCCAGCAGTCGGGGGGGGTTAAGCTCCTACAATGAGCAGTTCTTC.

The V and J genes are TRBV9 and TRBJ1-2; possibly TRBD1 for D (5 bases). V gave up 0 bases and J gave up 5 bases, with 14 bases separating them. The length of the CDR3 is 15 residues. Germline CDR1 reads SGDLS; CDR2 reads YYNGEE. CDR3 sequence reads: CASSVAGREAYGYTF. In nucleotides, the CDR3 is TGTGCCAGCAGCGTAGCTGGCAGGGAAGCTTATGGCTACACCTTC. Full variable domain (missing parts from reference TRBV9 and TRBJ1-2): DSGVTQTPKHLITATGQRVTLRCSPRSGDLSVYWYQQSLDQGLQFLIQYYNGEERAKGNILERFSAQQFPDLHSELNLSSLELGDSALYFCASSVAGREAYGYTFGSGTRLTVV.

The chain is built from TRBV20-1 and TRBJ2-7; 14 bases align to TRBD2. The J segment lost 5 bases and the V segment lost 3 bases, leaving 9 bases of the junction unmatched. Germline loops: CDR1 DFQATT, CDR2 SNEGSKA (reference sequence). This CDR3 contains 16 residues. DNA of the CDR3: TGCAGTGCTAGTGCGACTAGCGGGAGGGTGAGCCACGAGCAGTACTTC. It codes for CSASATSGRVSHEQYF.

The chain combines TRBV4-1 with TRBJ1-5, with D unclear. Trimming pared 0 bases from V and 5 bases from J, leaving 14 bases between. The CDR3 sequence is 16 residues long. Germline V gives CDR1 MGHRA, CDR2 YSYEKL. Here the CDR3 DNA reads TGCGCCAGCAGCCAAGATATAGGAGCTACACATCAGCCCCAGCATTTT. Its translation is CASSQDIGATHQPQHF.

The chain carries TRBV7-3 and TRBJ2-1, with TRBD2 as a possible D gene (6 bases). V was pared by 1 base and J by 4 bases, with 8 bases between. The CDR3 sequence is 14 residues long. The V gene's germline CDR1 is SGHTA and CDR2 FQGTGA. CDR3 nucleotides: TGTGCCAGCAGCTTAAAGGGACTTTACAATGAGCAGTTCTTC. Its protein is CASSLKGLYNEQFF.

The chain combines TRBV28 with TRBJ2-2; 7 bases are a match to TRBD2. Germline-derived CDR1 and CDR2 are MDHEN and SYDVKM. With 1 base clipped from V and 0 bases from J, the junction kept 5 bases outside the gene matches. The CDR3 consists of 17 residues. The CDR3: CASSLFGLAANTGELFF. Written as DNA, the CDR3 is TGTGCCAGCAGTTTATTTGGTCTAGCGGCGAACACCGGGGAGCTGTTTTTT.

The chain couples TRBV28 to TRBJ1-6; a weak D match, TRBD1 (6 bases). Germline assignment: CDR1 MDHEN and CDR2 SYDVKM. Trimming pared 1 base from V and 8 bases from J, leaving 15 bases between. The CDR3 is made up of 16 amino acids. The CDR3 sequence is CASSLFTGTRDSPLHF. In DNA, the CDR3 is TGTGCCAGCAGTTTATTCACAGGGACGAGAGATTCACCCCTCCACTTT.

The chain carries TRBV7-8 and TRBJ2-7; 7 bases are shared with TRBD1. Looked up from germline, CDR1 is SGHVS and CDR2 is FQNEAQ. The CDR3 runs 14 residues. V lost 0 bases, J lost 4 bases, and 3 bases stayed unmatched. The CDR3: CASSLAGQTYEQYF. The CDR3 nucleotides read TGTGCCAGCAGCTTAGCGGGACAGACATACGAGCAGTACTTC.

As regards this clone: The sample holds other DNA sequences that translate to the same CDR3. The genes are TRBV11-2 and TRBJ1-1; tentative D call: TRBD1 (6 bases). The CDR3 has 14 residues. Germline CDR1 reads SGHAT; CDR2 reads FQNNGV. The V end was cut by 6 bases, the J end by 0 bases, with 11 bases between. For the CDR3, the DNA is TGTGCCAGCAGTTTTGGACAGCTGAACACTGAAGCTTTCTTT. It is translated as CASSFGQLNTEAFF.

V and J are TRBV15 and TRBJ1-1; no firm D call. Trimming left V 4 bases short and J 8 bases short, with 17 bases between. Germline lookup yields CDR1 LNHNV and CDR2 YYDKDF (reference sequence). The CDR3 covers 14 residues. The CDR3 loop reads CATSMPGGVREAFF. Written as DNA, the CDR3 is TGTGCCACCAGCATGCCCGGCGGTGTTAGAGAAGCTTTCTTT.

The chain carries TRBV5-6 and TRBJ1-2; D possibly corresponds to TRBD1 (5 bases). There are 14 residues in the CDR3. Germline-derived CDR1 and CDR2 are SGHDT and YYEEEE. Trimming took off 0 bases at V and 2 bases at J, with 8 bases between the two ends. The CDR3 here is CASSLVGQNYGYTF. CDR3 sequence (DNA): TGTGCCAGCAGCTTGGTGGGGCAAAACTATGGCTACACCTTC.

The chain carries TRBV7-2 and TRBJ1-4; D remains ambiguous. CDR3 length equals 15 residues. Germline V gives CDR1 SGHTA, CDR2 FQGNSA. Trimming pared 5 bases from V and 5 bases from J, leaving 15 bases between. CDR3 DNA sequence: TGTGCCAGCAGCCAAGTATGGGGAGGGAATGAAAAACTGTTTTTT. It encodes CASSQVWGGNEKLFF.

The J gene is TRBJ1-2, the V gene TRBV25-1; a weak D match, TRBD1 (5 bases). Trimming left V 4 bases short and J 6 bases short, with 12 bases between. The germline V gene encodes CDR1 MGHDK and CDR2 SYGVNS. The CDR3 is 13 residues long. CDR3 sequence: CASSAPGVHGYTF. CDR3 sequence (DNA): TGTGCCAGCAGTGCCCCGGGGGTCCATGGCTACACCTTC.

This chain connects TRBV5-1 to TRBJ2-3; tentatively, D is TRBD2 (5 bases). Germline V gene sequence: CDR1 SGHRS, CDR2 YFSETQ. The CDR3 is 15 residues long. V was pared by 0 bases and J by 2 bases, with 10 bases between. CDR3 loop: CASSLVSGYTDTQYF. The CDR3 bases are TGCGCCAGCAGCTTGGTCTCGGGGTACACAGATACGCAGTATTTT.

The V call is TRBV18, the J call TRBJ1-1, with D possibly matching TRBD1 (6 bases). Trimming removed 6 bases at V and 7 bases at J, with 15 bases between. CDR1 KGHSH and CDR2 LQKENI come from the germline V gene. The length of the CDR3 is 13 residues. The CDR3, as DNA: TGTGCCAGCTCTACTTCCCGGGACATTGAAGCTTTCTTT. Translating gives CASSTSRDIEAFF. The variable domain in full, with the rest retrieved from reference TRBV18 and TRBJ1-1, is NAGVMQNPRHLVRRRGQEARLRCSPMKGHSHVYWYRQLPEEGLKFMVYLQKENIIDESGMPKERFSAEFPKEGPSILRIQQVVRGDSAAYFCASSTSRDIEAFFGQGTRLTVV.

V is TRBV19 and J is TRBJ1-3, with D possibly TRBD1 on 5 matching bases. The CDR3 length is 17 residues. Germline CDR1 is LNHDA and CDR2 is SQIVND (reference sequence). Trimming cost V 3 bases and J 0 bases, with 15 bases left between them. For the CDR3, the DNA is TGTGCCAGTAGTATCCCGCGTGACAGCTACTCTGGAAACACCATATATTTT. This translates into CASSIPRDSYSGNTIYF. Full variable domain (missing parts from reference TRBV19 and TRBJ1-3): DGGITQSPKYLFRKEGQNVTLSCEQNLNHDAMYWYRQDPGQGLRLIYYSQIVNDFQKGDIAEGYSVSREKKESFPLTVTSAQKNPTAFYLCASSIPRDSYSGNTIYFGEGSWLTVV.

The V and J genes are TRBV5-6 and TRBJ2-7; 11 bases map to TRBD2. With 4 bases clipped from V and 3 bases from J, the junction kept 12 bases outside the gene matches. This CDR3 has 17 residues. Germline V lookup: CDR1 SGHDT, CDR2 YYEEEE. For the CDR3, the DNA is TGTGCCAGCAGCCGGGGAGGGGTAGCGGGAGGGAGCTACGAGCAGTACTTC. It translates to CASSRGGVAGGSYEQYF.

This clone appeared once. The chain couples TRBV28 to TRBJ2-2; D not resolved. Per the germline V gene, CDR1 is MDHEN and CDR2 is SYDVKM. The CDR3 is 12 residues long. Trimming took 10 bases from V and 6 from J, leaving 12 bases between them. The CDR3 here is CANQPGSGELFF. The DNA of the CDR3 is TGTGCCAACCAACCGGGTTCCGGGGAGCTGTTTTTT.

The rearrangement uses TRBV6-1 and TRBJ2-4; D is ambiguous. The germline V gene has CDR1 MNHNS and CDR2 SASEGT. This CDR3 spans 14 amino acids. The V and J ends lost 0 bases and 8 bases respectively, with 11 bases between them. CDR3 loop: CASSEAFYQDIQYF. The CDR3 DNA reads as TGTGCCAGCAGTGAAGCTTTTTATCAGGACATTCAGTACTTC.